This T cell receptor beta chain comes out of a study of shared clonotypes between healthy human individuals. Whole-study findings and limits: Generation of non-shared clonotypes was less probable than generation of clonotypes shared by all four donors. An anticipated effect of sequencing depth on clonotype sharing among donors was recognized.

The study drew its donors from healthy HIV-negative adults without recent acute infections or vaccinations. There are 15 residues in the CDR3. CDR1 and CDR2 (germline): SGHVS, FQNEAQ. Trimming cost V 5 bases and J 4 bases; bases outside gene matches: 9. About this clone: The antigen is unknown.

It was across several immunoSEQ plates that each subset's genomic DNA was evenly split. The assay was immunoSEQ multiplex PCR, and TCRdb's table has in-frame clones only and misses some. The sample records 2 million to 2.5 million clones, around 95% being singletons. V gene TRBV7-8 combines with J gene TRBJ2-7, with 9 nucleotides matching TRBD1. Sequencing used naive CD4+ T cells sorted from blood. Subset noted: CD45RA+ positively selected. This TCR was sampled from a man younger than 35 in good health. Here the CDR3 reads CASSTPGQGIYEQYF. The CDR3, as DNA: TGTGCCAGCAGCACCCCCGGACAGGGGATTTACGAGCAGTACTTC.